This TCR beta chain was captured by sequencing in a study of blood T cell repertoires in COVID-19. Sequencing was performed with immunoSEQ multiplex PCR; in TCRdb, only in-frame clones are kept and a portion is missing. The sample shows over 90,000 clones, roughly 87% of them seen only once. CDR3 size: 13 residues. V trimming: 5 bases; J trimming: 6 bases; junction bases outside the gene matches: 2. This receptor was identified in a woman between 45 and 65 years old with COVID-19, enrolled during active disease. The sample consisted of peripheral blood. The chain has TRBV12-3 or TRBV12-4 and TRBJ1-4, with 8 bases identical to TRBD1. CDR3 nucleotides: TGTGCCAGCAGTCAGGGGGCGCATGAAAAACTGTTTTTT. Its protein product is CASSQGAHEKLFF.